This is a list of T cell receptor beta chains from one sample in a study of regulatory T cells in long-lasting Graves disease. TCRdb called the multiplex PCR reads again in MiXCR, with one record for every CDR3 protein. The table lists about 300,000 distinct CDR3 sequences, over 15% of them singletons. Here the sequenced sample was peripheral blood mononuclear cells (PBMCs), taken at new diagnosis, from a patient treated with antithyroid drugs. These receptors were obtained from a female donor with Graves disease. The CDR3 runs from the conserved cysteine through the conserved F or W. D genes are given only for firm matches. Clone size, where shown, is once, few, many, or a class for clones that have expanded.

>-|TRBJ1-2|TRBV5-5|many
CASSSYPGGDYGYTF
TGTGCCAGCAGCTCATACCCGGGAGGGGACTATGGCTACACCTTC
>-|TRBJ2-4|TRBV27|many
CASTPDGSYSAKNIQYF
TGTGCCAGCACCCCCGATGGGAGTTACTCGGCCAAAAACATTCAGTACTTC
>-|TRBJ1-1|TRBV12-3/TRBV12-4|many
CASSPGAEAFF
TGTGCCAGCAGTCCAGGCGCTGAAGCTTTCTTT
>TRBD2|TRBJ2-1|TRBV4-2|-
CASSQVSSGSNEQFF
TGTGCCAGCAGCCAAGTGTCTAGCGGGAGCAATGAGCAGTTCTTC
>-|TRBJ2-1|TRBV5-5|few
CASSFRDGSYNEQFF
TGTGCCAGCAGCTTCCGGGACGGTTCCTACAATGAGCAGTTCTTC
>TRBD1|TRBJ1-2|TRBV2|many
CASSEAGTGGTGYTF
TGTGCCAGCAGTGAAGCGGGGACAGGCGGCACTGGCTACACCTTC
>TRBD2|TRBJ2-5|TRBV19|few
CASSPSSGRTETQYF
TGTGCCAGTAGTCCCTCTAGCGGGAGGACAGAGACCCAGTACTTC
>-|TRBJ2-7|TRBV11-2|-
CASSLARPGEQYF
TGTGCCAGCAGCTTAGCCCGACCGGGGGAGCAGTACTTC
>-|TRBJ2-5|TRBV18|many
CASSPPTETQYF
TGTGCCAGCTCACCACCTACGGAGACCCAGTACTTC
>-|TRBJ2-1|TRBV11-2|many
CASNEPLGHEQFF
TGTGCCAGCAACGAACCTCTGGGCCATGAGCAGTTCTTC
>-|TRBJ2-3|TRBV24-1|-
CATSDLGGETDTQYF
TGTGCCACCAGTGATTTGGGCGGGGAAACAGATACGCAGTATTTT
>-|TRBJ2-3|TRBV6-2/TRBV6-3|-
CASSDGTYSTDTQYF
TGTGCCAGCAGTGACGGGACATATAGCACAGATACGCAGTATTTT
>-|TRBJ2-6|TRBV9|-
CASSVGLGAGANVLTF
TGTGCCAGCAGCGTAGGTCTGGGCGCTGGGGCCAACGTCCTGACTTTC
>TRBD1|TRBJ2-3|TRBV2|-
CASSRTGFSDTQYF
TGTGCCAGCAGTAGGACAGGGTTCAGCGATACGCAGTATTTT
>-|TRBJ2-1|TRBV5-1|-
CASREEGPSEQFF
TGCGCCAGCAGGGAAGAGGGCCCCTCTGAGCAGTTCTTC
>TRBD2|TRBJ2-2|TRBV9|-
CASSVGSSGVNTGELFF
TGTGCCAGCAGCGTAGGGTCTAGCGGAGTGAACACCGGGGAGCTGTTTTTT
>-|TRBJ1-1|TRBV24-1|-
CATSDSQGSNTEAFF
TGTGCCACCAGTGACTCGCAGGGAAGTAACACTGAAGCTTTCTTT
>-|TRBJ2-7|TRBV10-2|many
CASSIGAWERADEQYF
TGCGCCAGCAGTATCGGGGCTTGGGAGCGGGCCGACGAGCAGTACTTC